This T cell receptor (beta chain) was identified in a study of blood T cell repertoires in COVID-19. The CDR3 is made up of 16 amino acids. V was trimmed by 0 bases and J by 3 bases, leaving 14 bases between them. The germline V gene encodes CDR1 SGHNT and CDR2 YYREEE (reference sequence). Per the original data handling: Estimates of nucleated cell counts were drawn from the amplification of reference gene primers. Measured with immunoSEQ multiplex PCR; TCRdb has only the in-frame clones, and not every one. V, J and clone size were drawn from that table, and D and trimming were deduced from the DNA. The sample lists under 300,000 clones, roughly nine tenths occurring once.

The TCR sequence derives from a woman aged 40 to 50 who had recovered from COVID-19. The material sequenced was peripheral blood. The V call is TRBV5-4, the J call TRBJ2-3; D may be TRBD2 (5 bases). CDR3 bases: TGTGCCAGCAGCTTGGGAGGTCCCACGGGGACAGATACGCAGTATTTT. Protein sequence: CASSLGGPTGTDTQYF.